This TCR beta chain comes out of a study of T-cell memory formation after mild COVID-19. Study background: Clusters were largely donor specific. Study results and limitations: CD4/CD8 balance characterized clones contracting day 15 to 85, and CD4+ skew characterized later expanders. The finding that pre-infection memory included some responding clones suggested that cross-reactive memory joined.

TCRdb re-called the 5' RACE reads with MiXCR, one entry per CDR3 protein. Among about half a million distinct CDR3 sequences listed, 15% to 20% were seen once. Concerning this clonotype: No antigen is known for it.

Germline CDR1 reads DFQATT; CDR2 reads SNEGSKA (reference sequence). CDR3 length equals 13 residues. J lost 6 bases, V lost 1 base, and 4 bases had no gene match. Sequencing was performed on PBMCs or a T cell subset sorted from them (not recorded which). This receptor was obtained from an adult woman who had mild COVID-19 (a few samples of this study predate the infection). Cell type and time point are not known. The chain links TRBV20-1 to TRBJ1-2, with TRBD1 matching 8 bases. The CDR3 DNA is TGCAGTGCTAGAGTGGACAGGGTGGATGGCTACACCTTC. Translating it yields CSARVDRVDGYTF.